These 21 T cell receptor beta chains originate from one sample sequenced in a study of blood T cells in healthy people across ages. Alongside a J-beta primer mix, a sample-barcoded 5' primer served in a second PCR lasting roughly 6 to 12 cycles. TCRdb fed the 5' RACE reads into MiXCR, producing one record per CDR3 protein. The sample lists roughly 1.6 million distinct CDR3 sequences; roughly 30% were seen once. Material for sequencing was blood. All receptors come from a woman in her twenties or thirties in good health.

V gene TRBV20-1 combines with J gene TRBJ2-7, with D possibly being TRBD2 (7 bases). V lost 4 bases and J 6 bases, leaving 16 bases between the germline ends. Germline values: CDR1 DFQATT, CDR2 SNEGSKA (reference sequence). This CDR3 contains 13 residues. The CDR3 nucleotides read TGCAGTGCTATAAGGGAGGGAGGGGGCGAGCAGTACTTC. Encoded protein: CSAIREGGGEQYF.

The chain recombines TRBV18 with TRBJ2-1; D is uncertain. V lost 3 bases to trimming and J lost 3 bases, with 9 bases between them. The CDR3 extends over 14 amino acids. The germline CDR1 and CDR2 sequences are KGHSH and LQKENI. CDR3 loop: CASSPGRHYNEQFF. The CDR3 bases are TGTGCCAGCTCACCGGGCAGGCACTACAATGAGCAGTTCTTC.

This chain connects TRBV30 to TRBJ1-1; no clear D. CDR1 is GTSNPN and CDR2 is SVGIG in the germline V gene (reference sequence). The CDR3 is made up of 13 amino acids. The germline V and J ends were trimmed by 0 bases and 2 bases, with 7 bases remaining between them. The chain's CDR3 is CAWSVGANTEAFF. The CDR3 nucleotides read TGTGCCTGGAGTGTAGGTGCAAACACTGAAGCTTTCTTT.

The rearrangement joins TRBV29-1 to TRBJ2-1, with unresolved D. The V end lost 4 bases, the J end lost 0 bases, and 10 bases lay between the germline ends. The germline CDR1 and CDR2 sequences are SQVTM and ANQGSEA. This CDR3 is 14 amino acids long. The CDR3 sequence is CSVGGYSSYNEQFF. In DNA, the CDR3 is TGCAGCGTTGGTGGGTATAGCTCCTACAATGAGCAGTTCTTC.

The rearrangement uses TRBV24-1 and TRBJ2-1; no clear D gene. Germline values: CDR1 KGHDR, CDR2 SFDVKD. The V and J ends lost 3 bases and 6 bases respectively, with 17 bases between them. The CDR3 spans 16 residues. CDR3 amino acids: CATSDNTPTLGNEQFF. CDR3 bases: TGTGCCACCAGTGATAACACCCCAACTTTGGGCAATGAGCAGTTCTTC.

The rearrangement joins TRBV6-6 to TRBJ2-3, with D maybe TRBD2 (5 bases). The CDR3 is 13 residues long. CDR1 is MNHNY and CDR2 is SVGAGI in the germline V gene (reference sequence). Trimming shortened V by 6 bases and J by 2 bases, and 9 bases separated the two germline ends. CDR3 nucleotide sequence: TGTGCCAGCAGACGCCTAGCCACAGATACGCAGTATTTT. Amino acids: CASRRLATDTQYF.

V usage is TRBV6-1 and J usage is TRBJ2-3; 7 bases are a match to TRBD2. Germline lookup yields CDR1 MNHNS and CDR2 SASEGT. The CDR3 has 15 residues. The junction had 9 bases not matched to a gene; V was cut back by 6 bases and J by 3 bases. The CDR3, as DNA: TGTGCCAGCAGCTCGCGAGCGGGATTGACAGATACGCAGTATTTT. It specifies CASSSRAGLTDTQYF.

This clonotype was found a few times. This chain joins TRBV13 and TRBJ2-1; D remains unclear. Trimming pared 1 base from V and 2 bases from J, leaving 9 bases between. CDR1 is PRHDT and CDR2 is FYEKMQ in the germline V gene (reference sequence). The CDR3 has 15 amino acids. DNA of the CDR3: TGTGCCAGCAGCTTAGAGACCATCGCCTACAATGAGCAGTTCTTC. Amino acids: CASSLETIAYNEQFF.

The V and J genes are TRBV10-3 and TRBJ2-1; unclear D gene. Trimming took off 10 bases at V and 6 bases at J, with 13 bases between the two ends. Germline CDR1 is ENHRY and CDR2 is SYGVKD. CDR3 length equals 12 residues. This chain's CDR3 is CATLVPPNEQFF. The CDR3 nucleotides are TGTGCCACCTTAGTCCCTCCCAATGAGCAGTTCTTC.

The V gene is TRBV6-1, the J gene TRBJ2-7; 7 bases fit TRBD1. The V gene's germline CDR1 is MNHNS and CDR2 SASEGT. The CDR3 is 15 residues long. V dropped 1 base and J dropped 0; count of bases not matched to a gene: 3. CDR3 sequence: CASSEGQGRSYEQYF. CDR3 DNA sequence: TGTGCCAGCAGTGAAGGACAGGGTCGCTCCTACGAGCAGTACTTC.

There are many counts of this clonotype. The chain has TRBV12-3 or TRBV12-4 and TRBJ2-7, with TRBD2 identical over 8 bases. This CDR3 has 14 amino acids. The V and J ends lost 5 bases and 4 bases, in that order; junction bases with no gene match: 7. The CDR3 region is CASSTSGGSYEQYF. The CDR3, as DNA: TGTGCCAGCAGTACTAGCGGCGGGAGTTACGAGCAGTACTTC.

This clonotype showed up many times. CDR3 region: CAIEDGARYGYTF. The CDR3 nucleotides are TGTGCCATCGAGGATGGGGCACGCTATGGCTACACCTTC. This sequence joins TRBV10-3 and TRBJ1-2; TRBD1 is a possible D gene (5 bases). V was shortened by 8 bases and J by 4 bases, with 14 bases between the two germline ends. The CDR3 consists of 13 residues. Germline V lookup: CDR1 ENHRY, CDR2 SYGVKD.

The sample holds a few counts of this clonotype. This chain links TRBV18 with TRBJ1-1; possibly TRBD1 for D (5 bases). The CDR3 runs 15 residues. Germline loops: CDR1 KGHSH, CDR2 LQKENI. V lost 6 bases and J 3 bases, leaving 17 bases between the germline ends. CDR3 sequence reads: CASSARPGADTEAFF. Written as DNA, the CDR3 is TGTGCCAGCTCCGCCCGACCCGGGGCGGACACTGAAGCTTTCTTT.

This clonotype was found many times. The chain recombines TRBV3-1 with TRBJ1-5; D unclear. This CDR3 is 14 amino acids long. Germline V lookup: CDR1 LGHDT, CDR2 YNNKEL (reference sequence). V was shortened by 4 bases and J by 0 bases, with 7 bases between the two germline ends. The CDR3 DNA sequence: TGTGCCAGCAGCCTCGGGAATAGCAATCAGCCCCAGCATTTT. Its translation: CASSLGNSNQPQHF.

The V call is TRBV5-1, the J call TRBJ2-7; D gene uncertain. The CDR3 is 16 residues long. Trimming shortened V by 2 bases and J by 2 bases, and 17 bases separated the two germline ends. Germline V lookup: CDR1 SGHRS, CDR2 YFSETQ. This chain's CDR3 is CASSFRPLGSPYEQYF. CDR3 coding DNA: TGCGCCAGCAGCTTTCGACCGCTTGGTTCGCCCTACGAGCAGTACTTC. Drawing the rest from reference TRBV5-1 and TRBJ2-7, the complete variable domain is KAGVTQTPRYLIKTRGQQVTLSCSPISGHRSVSWYQQTPGQGLQFLFEYFSETQRNKGNFPGRFSGRQFSNSRSEMNVSTLELGDSALYLCASSFRPLGSPYEQYFGPGTRLTVT.

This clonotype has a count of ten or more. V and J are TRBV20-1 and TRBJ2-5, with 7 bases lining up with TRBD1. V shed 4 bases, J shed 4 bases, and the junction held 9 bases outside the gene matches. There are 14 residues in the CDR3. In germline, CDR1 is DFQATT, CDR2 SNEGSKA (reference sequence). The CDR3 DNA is TGCAGTGCTATATACAGGGGTGCAGGAGAGACCCAGTACTTC. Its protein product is CSAIYRGAGETQYF.

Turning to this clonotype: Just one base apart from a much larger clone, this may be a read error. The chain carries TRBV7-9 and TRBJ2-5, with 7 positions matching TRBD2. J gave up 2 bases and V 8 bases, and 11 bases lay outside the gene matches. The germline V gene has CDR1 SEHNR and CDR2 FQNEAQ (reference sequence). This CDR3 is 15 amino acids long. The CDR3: CASGLTLAEQETQYF. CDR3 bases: TGTGCCAGCGGCCTGACCCTAGCGGAGCAAGAGACCCAGTACTTC.

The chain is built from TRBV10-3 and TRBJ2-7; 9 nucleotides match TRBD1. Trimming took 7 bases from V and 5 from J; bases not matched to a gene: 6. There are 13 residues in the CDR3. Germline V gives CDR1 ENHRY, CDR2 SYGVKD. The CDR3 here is CAINGQGMDEQYF. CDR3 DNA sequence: TGTGCCATCAACGGACAGGGGATGGACGAGCAGTACTTC.

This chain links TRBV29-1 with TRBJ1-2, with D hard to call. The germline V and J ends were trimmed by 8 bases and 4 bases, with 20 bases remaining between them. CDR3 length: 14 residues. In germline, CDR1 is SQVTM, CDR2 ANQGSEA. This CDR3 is CSFDSGVSAYGYTF. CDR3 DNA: TGCAGCTTCGACTCGGGTGTCTCGGCCTATGGCTACACCTTC.

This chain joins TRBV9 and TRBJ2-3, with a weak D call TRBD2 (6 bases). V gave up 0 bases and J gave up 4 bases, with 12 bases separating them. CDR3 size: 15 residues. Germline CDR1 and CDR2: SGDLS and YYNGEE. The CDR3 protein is CASSVGVGSADTQYF. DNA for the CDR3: TGTGCCAGCAGCGTAGGGGTCGGGAGCGCAGATACGCAGTATTTT. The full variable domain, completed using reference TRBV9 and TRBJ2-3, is DSGVTQTPKHLITATGQRVTLRCSPRSGDLSVYWYQQSLDQGLQFLIQYYNGEERAKGNILERFSAQQFPDLHSELNLSSLELGDSALYFCASSVGVGSADTQYFGPGTRLTVL.

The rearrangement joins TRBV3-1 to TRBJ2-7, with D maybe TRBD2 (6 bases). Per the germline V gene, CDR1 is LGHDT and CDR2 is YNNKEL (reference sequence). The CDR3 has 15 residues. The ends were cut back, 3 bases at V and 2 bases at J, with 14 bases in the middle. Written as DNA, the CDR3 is TGTGCCAGCAGCCAGACATCGGGGGAAACCTACGAGCAGTACTTC. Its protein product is CASSQTSGETYEQYF.